This TCR beta chain was sequenced in a study of cytomegalovirus exposure and HLA in healthy donors. Turning to the study itself: Prior work identified some 120 million unique TCR beta sequences in 190 million or so T cells.

A note on this clone: The antigen is not known.

Primers included in the PCR were 60 Vbeta and 13 Jbeta primers. Assay used: immunoSEQ multiplex PCR; TCRdb lists only in-frame clones, some missing. The data show 150,000 to 200,000 clones, with roughly four fifths seen just once and about 2.7% held by the top ten. Per germline, CDR1 SGHRS and CDR2 YFSETQ. The CDR3 runs to 18 residues. Trimming took 5 bases from V and 3 from J, leaving 27 bases between them. General observations from the study: A missense variant in DCLRE1C was later tied to TCR beta V- and J-gene trimming. Reports indicated that the classifier achieved high specificity and sensitivity in diagnosing cytomegalovirus status. Some highly shared sequence variants likely arose as a pipeline artifact.

Sequenced sample: PBMCs. The rearrangement links TRBV5-1 to TRBJ2-7, with D perhaps matching TRBD2 (6 bases). This TCR was recovered from a woman in her forties or fifties in good health and CMV-seropositive. In nucleotides, the CDR3 is TGCGCCAGCAGGCCTGGCGGGGCGTCTGGGACCACCGGCTACGAGCAGTACTTC. Translating it yields CASRPGGASGTTGYEQYF.